One and the same sample provided the 18 T cell receptor beta chains below, sequenced in a study of cytomegalovirus exposure and HLA in healthy donors (dated by TCRdb to 2016 to 2017). The library was made by the immunoSEQ multiplex PCR assay. For the multiplex PCR, a mixture combining 60 forward primers for TCR Vbeta segments and 13 reverse primers for TCR Jbeta segments was used. Here the immuneACCESS table is served through TCRdb, limited to in-frame sequences with V and J called. Missing clones are a known gap in these copies; in checked studies unresolved V genes cover under half, and the rest lacks a known reason. The sample data list roughly 150,000 clones, and around 77% of these were observed just once. Together, the top ten hold around 2% of the sample. The sequencing sample was made of PBMCs. The receptor set was obtained from a young man in good health and CMV-seronegative.

V and J are TRBV5-1 and TRBJ1-4; possible D gene TRBD1, 6 bases. Trimming pared 5 bases from V and 6 bases from J, leaving 14 bases between. The CDR3 has 14 amino acids. Germline lookup yields CDR1 SGHRS and CDR2 YFSETQ. CDR3 residues: CASRGAGLDEKLFF. In nucleotides, the CDR3 is TGCGCCAGCAGGGGGGCAGGGCTGGATGAAAAACTGTTTTTT. The whole variable domain, remainder taken from reference TRBV5-1 and TRBJ1-4, is KAGVTQTPRYLIKTRGQQVTLSCSPISGHRSVSWYQQTPGQGLQFLFEYFSETQRNKGNFPGRFSGRQFSNSRSEMNVSTLELGDSALYLCASRGAGLDEKLFFGSGTQLSVL.

This clone was counted only a few times. CDR3 amino acids: CASSQGGQGTPYEQYF. Written as DNA, the CDR3 is TGCGCCAGCAGCCAAGGGGGACAGGGGACCCCCTACGAGCAGTACTTC. The V gene is TRBV4-1, the J gene TRBJ2-7; the match to TRBD1 covers 10 bases. The CDR3 runs 16 residues. V shed 1 base, J shed 2 bases, and the junction held 5 bases outside the gene matches. Looked up from germline, CDR1 is MGHRA and CDR2 is YSYEKL.

This clone was counted only a few times. The genes are TRBV29-1 and TRBJ1-1; tentatively, D is TRBD1 (5 bases). This CDR3 spans 10 amino acids. Germline assignment: CDR1 SQVTM and CDR2 ANQGSEA. Trimming removed 7 bases at V and 8 bases at J, with 11 bases between. The DNA for the CDR3 is TGCAGCGCCTCTGACAGAGAAGCTTTCTTT. Translating it yields CSASDREAFF.

This chain uses TRBV14 with TRBJ2-7, with 8 bases aligning to TRBD2. The CDR3 is 15 amino acids. The junction had 9 bases not matched to a gene; V was cut back by 3 bases and J by 5 bases. Germline V gene sequence: CDR1 SGHDN, CDR2 FVKESK. The CDR3 bases are TGTGCCAGCAGCCAGGGCGGGACTAGTAGGGACGAGCAGTACTTC. Its protein product is CASSQGGTSRDEQYF.

The chain is built from TRBV18 and TRBJ2-2; 10 bases are a match to TRBD1. Trimming took 3 bases from V and 2 from J; bases not matched to a gene: 3. The CDR3 spans 16 residues. The germline V gene encodes CDR1 KGHSH and CDR2 LQKENI. Here the CDR3 reads CASSPGTGVNTGELFF. The CDR3 DNA reads TGTGCCAGCTCACCGGGGACAGGGGTTAACACCGGGGAGCTGTTTTTT.

The rearrangement links TRBV5-1 to TRBJ2-1, with TRBD1 identical over 8 bases. J gave up 5 bases and V 4 bases, and 5 bases lay outside the gene matches. The germline V gene has CDR1 SGHRS and CDR2 YFSETQ. The CDR3 consists of 14 residues. CDR3 DNA sequence: TGCGCCAGCAGCGCCCGGGACAGGCACAATGAGCAGTTCTTC. This gives the protein CASSARDRHNEQFF. Filled out from reference TRBV5-1 and TRBJ2-1, the complete variable domain reads KAGVTQTPRYLIKTRGQQVTLSCSPISGHRSVSWYQQTPGQGLQFLFEYFSETQRNKGNFPGRFSGRQFSNSRSEMNVSTLELGDSALYLCASSARDRHNEQFFGPGTRLTVL.

This clone was observed a handful of times. The chain recombines TRBV6-5 with TRBJ2-5; 10 positions match TRBD2. From germline, CDR1 is MNHEY and CDR2 SVGAGI. The CDR3 loop spans 14 amino acids. After removal of 2 bases from V and 6 bases from J, the junction contained 3 bases not matched to a gene. The DNA of the CDR3 is TGTGCCAGCAGTTACAGCGGGAGGGGTCAGACCCAGTACTTC. It codes for CASSYSGRGQTQYF.

This chain links TRBV19 with TRBJ1-4; TRBD1 might be the D (6 bases). V was clipped by 9 bases and J by 2 bases, with 10 bases between them. Germline V CDR1 and CDR2: LNHDA, SQIVND (reference sequence). There are 13 residues in the CDR3. CDR3 DNA: TGTGCCAGCGCAGGGGTGACTAATGAAAAACTGTTTTTT. Protein sequence: CASAGVTNEKLFF.

Of note for this clone: Different DNA sequences within this sample yield the same CDR3. V usage is TRBV18 and J usage is TRBJ2-7; maybe TRBD1 (5 bases). CDR1 and CDR2 from the germline V gene are KGHSH and LQKENI. The CDR3 is 12 residues long. The V end was cut by 5 bases, the J end by 0 bases, with 5 bases between. CDR3 protein: CASSDSSYEQYF. The CDR3 nucleotides read TGTGCCAGCTCAGACAGCTCCTACGAGCAGTACTTC.

This chain connects TRBV13 to TRBJ2-2, with D perhaps TRBD1 (6 bases). V lost 5 bases to trimming and J lost 5 bases, with 15 bases between them. Per the germline V gene, CDR1 is PRHDT and CDR2 is FYEKMQ (reference sequence). This CDR3 has 15 residues. Written as DNA, the CDR3 is TGTGCCAGCAGCCCTCAGGGGAGTGTGACCGGGGAGCTGTTTTTT. As protein: CASSPQGSVTGELFF. Filled out from reference TRBV13 and TRBJ2-2, the complete variable domain reads AAGVIQSPRHLIKEKRETATLKCYPIPRHDTVYWYQQGPGQDPQFLISFYEKMQSDKGSIPDRFSAQQFSDYHSELNMSSLELGDSALYFCASSPQGSVTGELFFGEGSRLTVL.

The chain uses TRBV7-6 and TRBJ2-7; TRBD1 matches at 9 bases. J gave up 3 bases and V 2 bases, and 5 bases lay outside the gene matches. The CDR3 runs to 15 residues. CDR1 SGHVS and CDR2 FNYEAQ come from the germline V gene. The CDR3 loop is CASSLSGTGFYEQYF. DNA of the CDR3: TGTGCCAGCAGCTTAAGCGGGACAGGGTTCTACGAGCAGTACTTC. Based on the CDR3 plus reference TRBV7-6 and TRBJ2-7, the full variable domain is GAGVSQSPRYKVTKRGQDVALRCDPISGHVSLYWYRQALGQGPEFLTYFNYEAQQDKSGLPNDRFSAERPEGSISTLTIQRTEQRDSAMYRCASSLSGTGFYEQYFGPGTRLTVT.

Comments on this clone: One end of the junction does not line up with germline, which may come from a read error. Other nucleotide sequences in the sample specify the same CDR3. J is TRBJ2-7 and V is TRBV5-5, with 7 bases lining up with TRBD1. This CDR3 comprises 13 residues. The germline V gene encodes CDR1 SGHKS and CDR2 YYEKEE (reference sequence). CDR3 sequence: CASSLTGQGEQYF. The CDR3 DNA reads as TGCGCCAGCAGCTTGACAGGGCAAGGCGAGCAGTACTTC. The whole variable domain, filled in from reference TRBV5-5 and TRBJ2-7, reads DAGVTQSPTHLIKTRGQQVTLRCSPISGHKSVSWYQQVLGQGPQFIFQYYEKEERGRGNFPDRFSARQFPNYSSELNVNALLLGDSALYLCASSLTGQGEQYFGPGTRLTVT.

The sample holds one count of this clone. V gene TRBV6-1 combines with J gene TRBJ2-2, with TRBD2 identical over 10 bases. V trimming: 7 bases; J trimming: 7 bases; junction bases outside the gene matches: 6. The CDR3 loop spans 14 amino acids. CDR1 and CDR2 (germline): MNHNS, SASEGT. The CDR3 bases are TGTGCCAGCACTAGCGGGAGAGTAATCGGGGAGCTGTTTTTT. It specifies CASTSGRVIGELFF.

This chain connects TRBV7-9 to TRBJ1-2; 8 nucleotides line up with TRBD1. V was clipped by 3 bases and J by 4 bases; unmatched bases: 16. This CDR3 is built from 18 residues. Per the germline V gene, CDR1 is SEHNR and CDR2 is FQNEAQ (reference sequence). The CDR3: CASSFMSQTTGASYGYTF. In DNA, the CDR3 is TGTGCCAGCAGCTTTATGTCCCAGACGACAGGGGCAAGCTATGGCTACACCTTC.

V gene TRBV2 combines with J gene TRBJ2-1, with TRBD1 identical over 11 bases. The junction had 1 base not matched to a gene; V was cut back by 3 bases and J by 6 bases. The CDR3 runs to 14 residues. Germline-derived CDR1 and CDR2 are SNHLY and FYNNEI. CDR3: CASSDGTGGNEQFF. The CDR3 nucleotides read TGTGCCAGCAGTGACGGGACAGGGGGCAATGAGCAGTTCTTC.

This sequence joins TRBV2 and TRBJ2-3; possible D gene TRBD2, 6 bases. The CDR3 is 12 residues long. Germline-derived CDR1 and CDR2 are SNHLY and FYNNEI. V lost 7 bases to trimming and J lost 3 bases, with 8 bases between them. The CDR3 DNA reads TGTGCCAGCACCGGGACTACAGATACGCAGTATTTT. It codes for CASTGTTDTQYF.

This clone was seen only a few times. Within the sample, other DNA sequences also encode this same CDR3. The rearrangement joins TRBV5-1 to TRBJ1-4, with 9 bases fitting TRBD1. The CDR3 sequence is 14 residues long. Trimming took 4 bases from V and 5 from J; bases not matched to a gene: 3. Germline values: CDR1 SGHRS, CDR2 YFSETQ. CDR3: CASSLGQGNEKLFF. The CDR3 DNA sequence: TGCGCCAGCAGCCTAGGACAGGGGAATGAAAAACTGTTTTTT.

V is TRBV4-2 and J is TRBJ2-2, with a tentative D call TRBD2 (6 bases). Between the trimmed V and J ends, which lost 1 base and 6 bases, there was a span of 9 bases. CDR3 size: 14 residues. CDR1 and CDR2 (germline): LGHNA, YNFKEQ. The DNA for the CDR3 is TGTGCCAGCAGCCAAGGACTAGAGGCCGGGGAGCTGTTTTTT. Protein sequence: CASSQGLEAGELFF.